One and the same sample provided the 3 T cell receptor beta chains below, sequenced in a study of glioma-infiltrating T cells after dendritic cell vaccination. TCRdb's table, derived via immunoSEQ multiplex PCR, lists solely in-frame clones and lacks some. Among about 82,000 clones, around nine tenths were seen once, and the ten largest hold approximately 2.9%. The sample here was blood, taken before dendritic cell vaccination. The receptors shown here come from a human donor with glioblastoma.

The rearrangement links TRBV5-4 to TRBJ2-6; TRBD1 aligns across 7 bases. J was trimmed by 0 bases and V by 1 base; bases with no gene match: 4. The CDR3 is made up of 17 amino acids. The germline gives CDR1 SGHNT, CDR2 YYREEE (reference sequence). The CDR3 reads CASSLSGQFSGANVLTF. In DNA form, the CDR3 reads TGTGCCAGCAGCTTGTCGGGACAGTTCTCTGGGGCCAACGTCCTGACTTTC.

The chain has TRBV7-9 and TRBJ2-5; the match to TRBD2 covers 13 bases. J gave up 5 bases and V 6 bases, and 9 bases lay outside the gene matches. This CDR3 is 16 amino acids long. The germline gives CDR1 SEHNR, CDR2 FQNEAQ (reference sequence). Here the CDR3 DNA reads TGTGCCAGCAGTTTGACTAGCGGGGGGCGAGGGGAGACCCAGTACTTC. As protein: CASSLTSGGRGETQYF.

This clone appeared a single time. The chain couples TRBV30 to TRBJ1-5, with 7 bases aligning to TRBD1. Germline V lookup: CDR1 GTSNPN, CDR2 SVGIG (reference sequence). This CDR3 region has 14 residues. V dropped 6 bases and J dropped 4; count of bases not matched to a gene: 9. The CDR3 region is CACTPGQTNQPQHF. For the CDR3, the DNA is TGTGCCTGTACCCCGGGACAGACAAATCAGCCCCAGCATTTT.